A single sample gave rise to the 16 T cell receptor beta chains below, sequenced in a study of cytomegalovirus exposure and HLA in healthy donors. PCR involved 60 Vbeta and 13 Jbeta primers. Sequencing used immunoSEQ multiplex PCR; TCRdb keeps in-frame clones, though not all of them. The sample carries under 250,000 clones, approximately 82% recorded once. Sequencing was done on a sample of PBMCs. Receptors were obtained from a woman aged 60-70 years in good health and CMV-seropositive.

The chain employs TRBV5-1 and TRBJ1-5; 9 bases match TRBD1. V shed 4 bases and J 7 bases; nucleotides not matched to a gene: 9. This CDR3 is 15 amino acids long. Germline loops: CDR1 SGHRS, CDR2 YFSETQ. In DNA form, the CDR3 reads TGCGCCAGCAGCCATGGGACAGGGCTTAACCAGCCCCAGCATTTT. This codes for CASSHGTGLNQPQHF.

V and J are TRBV4-1 and TRBJ1-5; D remains ambiguous. V lost 2 bases and J 0 bases, leaving 5 bases between the germline ends. Germline-derived CDR1 and CDR2 are MGHRA and YSYEKL. The CDR3 is 14 amino acids. This CDR3 is CASSQINSNQPQHF. The DNA for the CDR3 is TGCGCCAGCAGCCAAATTAATAGCAATCAGCCCCAGCATTTT.

The rearrangement uses TRBV28 and TRBJ2-3; TRBD2 matches at 10 bases. The CDR3 sequence is 20 residues long. The V gene end was trimmed by 3 bases and the J gene end by 2 bases; junction bases not matched to a gene: 17. Germline V lookup: CDR1 MDHEN, CDR2 SYDVKM. The CDR3 loop reads CASSFIIPKTSGHLTDTQYF. As DNA, the CDR3 is TGTGCCAGCAGTTTTATCATACCGAAGACTAGCGGGCACCTCACAGATACGCAGTATTTT.

J is TRBJ2-7 and V is TRBV5-1; 8 nucleotides match TRBD1. Germline CDR1 and CDR2: SGHRS and YFSETQ. The CDR3 is 17 amino acids. Trimming cost V 0 bases and J 3 bases; bases outside gene matches: 11. The DNA for the CDR3 is TGCGCCAGCAGCTTGGGGGCAGGGGGCGGTGGGGACTACGAGCAGTACTTC. Its protein is CASSLGAGGGGDYEQYF.

The rearrangement joins TRBV5-1 to TRBJ2-2, with 8 bases fitting TRBD2. Germline assignment: CDR1 SGHRS and CDR2 YFSETQ. Trimming cost V 2 bases and J 4 bases; bases outside gene matches: 7. CDR3 length: 16 residues. The chain's CDR3 is CASSFGRGTSTGELFF. CDR3 nucleotide sequence: TGCGCCAGCAGCTTTGGTCGTGGGACTAGCACCGGGGAGCTGTTTTTT.

This chain links TRBV7-2 with TRBJ1-3; perhaps TRBD1 as D (6 bases). The CDR3 covers 18 residues. The germline V gene has CDR1 SGHTA and CDR2 FQGNSA. V lost 5 bases to trimming and J lost 0 bases, with 20 bases between them. The CDR3 region has the DNA TGTGCCAGCAGCCCCCATGGACAGCTCCTATCCTCTGGAAACACCATATATTTT. As protein: CASSPHGQLLSSGNTIYF.

V gene TRBV29-1 combines with J gene TRBJ2-5, with 11 bases fitting TRBD2. The germline gives CDR1 SQVTM, CDR2 ANQGSEA. There are 14 residues in the CDR3. V lost 4 bases to trimming and J lost 4 bases; unmatched junction nucleotides: 5. CDR3 DNA sequence: TGCAGCGTTGCCGCGGGACTAGCGGTAGAGACCCAGTACTTC. As protein: CSVAAGLAVETQYF.

This clone came up a few times. A junction boundary mismatches the germline segment, possibly from a read error. The chain combines TRBV5-1 with TRBJ2-5; 8 nucleotides match TRBD2. The CDR3 runs to 12 residues. In germline, CDR1 is SGHRS, CDR2 YFSETQ. CDR3 sequence reads: CASSLAEGTSDF. CDR3 DNA sequence: TGCGCCAGCAGCTTGGCCGAAGGGACTAGTGACTTC.

The chain recombines TRBV6-4 with TRBJ2-6; maybe TRBD1 (6 bases). This CDR3 contains 15 residues. The germline CDR1 and CDR2 sequences are MRHNA and SNTAGT. V lost 4 bases and J lost 0, with 7 bases in between. CDR3 DNA: TGTGCCAGCAGTGGACAGGCCTCTGGGGCCAACGTCCTGACTTTC. It encodes CASSGQASGANVLTF.

The chain uses TRBV15 and TRBJ2-1; 9 nucleotides agree with TRBD2. Trimming removed 0 bases from V and 8 bases from J; junction bases left unmatched: 5. CDR3 size: 15 residues. Germline-derived CDR1 and CDR2 are LNHNV and YYDKDF (reference sequence). This chain's CDR3 is CATSRDSGSSYEQFF. The CDR3 bases are TGTGCCACCAGCAGAGATAGCGGGAGTAGCTATGAGCAGTTCTTC.

The V call is TRBV5-1, the J call TRBJ2-3; 11 bases agree with TRBD2. This CDR3 has 15 residues. Losses at the gene ends were 4 bases for V and 4 bases for J; bases not matched to a gene: 5. The germline CDR1 and CDR2 sequences are SGHRS and YFSETQ. The CDR3 region has the DNA TGCGCCAGCAGCCAGACTAGCGGGACCCCAGATACGCAGTATTTT. Its protein is CASSQTSGTPDTQYF.

The rearrangement joins TRBV10-3 to TRBJ2-1; tentative D call: TRBD1 (6 bases). CDR1 and CDR2 (germline): ENHRY, SYGVKD. The CDR3 contains 13 residues. Trimming pared 5 bases from V and 6 bases from J, leaving 11 bases between. The chain's CDR3 is CAISKDSTNEQFF. The DNA for the CDR3 is TGTGCCATCAGTAAGGACAGTACCAATGAGCAGTTCTTC.

On this clone: One end of the junction is discordant with germline, which a read error may explain. The chain carries TRBV7-9 and TRBJ1-2; no definite D call. This CDR3 is 11 amino acids long. Germline values: CDR1 SEHNR, CDR2 FQNEAQ (reference sequence). In DNA form, the CDR3 reads TGTTCCAGCAGCCGGGACTATGGCTACACCTTC. It codes for CSSSRDYGYTF.

The gene calls are TRBV11-1 and TRBJ2-3; D may be TRBD1 (5 bases). Germline values: CDR1 SGHAT, CDR2 FQDESV (reference sequence). The CDR3 covers 13 residues. Trimming took 6 bases from V and 1 from J, leaving 8 bases between them. CDR3 residues: CASRGRGTDTQYF. The CDR3, as DNA: TGTGCCAGCAGGGGCAGGGGCACAGATACGCAGTATTTT. Complete variable domain (other parts from reference TRBV11-1 and TRBJ2-3): EAEVAQSPRYKITEKSQAVAFWCDPISGHATLYWYRQILGQGPELLVQFQDESVVDDSQLPKDRFSAERLKGVDSTLKIQPAELGDSAMYLCASRGRGTDTQYFGPGTRLTVL.

The chain recombines TRBV27 with TRBJ1-2; maybe TRBD1 (5 bases). Germline V gene data show CDR1 as MNHEY and CDR2 as SMNVEV (reference sequence). Trimming stripped 3 bases from V and 4 bases from J, with 12 bases between. The CDR3 totals 14 residues. CDR3 amino acids: CASSFWGEGYGYTF. CDR3 in DNA: TGTGCCAGCAGTTTCTGGGGGGAAGGCTATGGCTACACCTTC.

The chain recombines TRBV9 with TRBJ2-3, with TRBD2 matching 7 bases. Trimming at V came to 3 bases and at J to 2 bases, leaving 3 bases not matched to a gene. There are 14 residues in the CDR3. Looked up from germline, CDR1 is SGDLS and CDR2 is YYNGEE. The CDR3 DNA sequence: TGTGCCAGCAGCGGAGCGGGGATCACAGATACGCAGTATTTT. This sequence encodes CASSGAGITDTQYF.